The entry below describes one T cell receptor (beta chain). Its antigen is still unknown. The record has no base qualities; no much larger clone is one base away. The sample comes from a study of T cells in Graves' hyperthyroidism and ophthalmopathy (dated by TCRdb to about 2019). The study in broad terms: TCR V-J signatures able to tell the groups apart were searched for in a discovery cohort of 100 patients, of whom about 40 had Graves' ophthalmopathy and under 65 had stable Graves' hyperthyroidism. Prospective prediction of ophthalmopathy was tested in an independent validation cohort of approximately 19 hyperthyroidism patients and 15 to 17 patients who later progressed to ophthalmopathy. The 75 to 100 discovery patients were divided at random into training and test sets in a 7:3 ratio. In over five Graves' hyperthyroidism patients, the study also compared T-cell repertoires from thyroid tissue with T-cell repertoires from blood. Following sampling, methimazole starting at 30 mg daily was given to hyperthyroidism patients, and high-dose intravenous methylprednisolone was given to ophthalmopathy patients. TCR Vbeta CDR3 sequencing of 120 to 150 peripheral blood samples (under 45 ophthalmopathy, some 75 hyperthyroidism and some 17 progressor patients) is reported in the paper.

Patients with uncontrolled infections, other autoimmune diseases, pregnancy or lactation were excluded. Clinical symptoms, serum thyroxine and TRAb, thyroid ultrasound, and orbital computed tomography formed the basis for the diagnoses. Total RNA was extracted using Trizol reagent, and RNA quality was assessed on an Agilent 2100 Bioanalyzer. The TCR beta CDR3 regions were amplified from the RNA transcripts. A first-round RT-PCR of the TCR CDR3 used the HTBI primer set with the Qiagen OneStep RT-PCR kit. Libraries were constructed in a second round of multiplex PCR, after which size selection and purification were carried out. Libraries were sequenced paired-end with 100 bp reads on an Illumina HiSeq2000. From the authors' description of their analysis: SOAPnuke was used to process the raw data, throwing out any read that contained adapters or uncalled bases, had a mean Phred below 15, or lacked an exact constant-primer or identifier match. High-quality paired reads were merged using COPE v1.2.5, and each unique nucleotide sequence was defined as a clonotype. Clonotypes were aligned to IMGT TRBV, TRBD and TRBJ reference segments using MiTCR v1.1. Analysis was restricted to V-J combinations with a frequency above 0.0001, which covered roughly 99% of repertoires. A TCS score was defined as the ratio of F50 (clonal expansion) to E x V (chaos), with BLOSUM62-based TCRdist applied between CDR3 peptides within each V-J. Welch's t-statistics and random forest reduced several hundred V-J features to 13, which were used in a naive Bayes classifier (R e1071). Thyroid-blood repertoire similarity was quantified with the Morisita-Horn index. TCRdb's own reprocessing of the public reads used fastp at Q25 and MiXCR and kept productive beta chains. CDR3 protein sequences are deduplicated, and each keeps its most common genes and DNA. TCRdb's processing, not the authors', yielded these V and J calls. This sample has hundreds of thousands of distinct CDR3 sequences in its table, and about 45% of those were observed once. The leading ten clones occupy about 7% of the sample.

Broad study findings and their caveats: In validation, the model predicted progression to ophthalmopathy with 65% to 71% sensitivity and 72% to 85% specificity, a median of approximately 6.5 months before onset. No statistical method was used to set the sample size in advance, and investigators knew the group allocation. Ophthalmopathy was separated from stable hyperthyroidism by a 13 V-J signature model, with 87.88% sensitivity and roughly 81% specificity obtained in cross-validation and 80%/75% obtained in testing. Most expanded thyroid clonotypes (frequency above 0.001) were also detected in blood, a finding suggesting that blood repertoires may reflect thyroid immune responses.

Relative to germline, V is 4 bases shorter and J is 7 bases shorter, with 11 bases between their ends. From a lookup of the germline V gene, CDR1 and CDR2 are SQVTM and ANQGSEA. The CDR3 sequence holds 12 residues, the cysteine and phenylalanine included. Here the CDR3 DNA is all that survives: 36 bases in frame from base 1. The chain is encoded by TRBV29-1 joined to TRBJ1-3, with a weak D call of TRBD1 (6 bases match). The sequence was obtained from an adult man with Graves' disease, either hyperthyroidism or ophthalmopathy (not recorded which). Sequenced input: peripheral blood or thyroid tissue (not recorded which). This receptor carries the CDR3 CSVVWGPNTIYF. The sequenced DNA is TGCAGCGTTGTGTGGGGGCCGAACACCATATATTTT.